Presented here are 15 T cell receptor beta chains from one specimen sequenced in a study of T cells in Graves' hyperthyroidism and ophthalmopathy. RNA transcripts served as the template for amplifying TCR beta CDR3 regions. The HTBI primer set drove a first-round RT-PCR of the TCR CDR3. TCRdb called the multiplex PCR reads again in MiXCR, with one record for every CDR3 protein. The sample holds 600,000 or so distinct CDR3 sequences, 15% to 20% seen once. Sample: blood. The receptors were sampled from a woman aged 25 to 39 with Graves' hyperthyroidism.

This clonotype was seen repeatedly, ten times or more. The V call is TRBV20-1, the J call TRBJ2-7; D remains ambiguous. Germline-derived CDR1 and CDR2 are DFQATT and SNEGSKA (reference sequence). The CDR3 has 14 residues. V lost 5 bases, J lost 2 bases, and 16 bases lay in between. CDR3 amino acids: CSASLHRSPYEQYF. CDR3 nucleotides: TGCAGTGCTTCTTTACACCGGAGCCCCTACGAGCAGTACTTC.

This clonotype was seen at least ten times. The CDR3 DNA follows: TGTGCCAGCAGCCCACAGATGACAGGGACCACTGAAGCTTTCTTT. Amino acids: CASSPQMTGTTEAFF. The gene calls are TRBV12-3 or TRBV12-4 and TRBJ1-1; 7 bases align to TRBD1. The trim removed 6 bases at V and 4 bases at J, leaving 11 bases unmatched. The CDR3 is 15 amino acids.

This clonotype was recorded many times. J is TRBJ1-1 and V is TRBV29-1, with D perhaps TRBD1 (6 bases). The CDR3 length is 16 residues. CDR1 and CDR2 from the germline V gene are SQVTM and ANQGSEA. Trimming took 1 base from V and 3 from J, leaving 18 bases between them. The chain's CDR3 is CSVEGGVAGEDTEAFF. The CDR3 coding sequence is TGCAGCGTTGAAGGAGGAGTAGCAGGGGAGGACACTGAAGCTTTCTTT.

This clonotype has just a few counts. V usage is TRBV29-1 and J usage is TRBJ2-5; weak D call: TRBD1 (5 bases). The length of the CDR3 is 12 residues. Trimming removed 4 bases from V and 2 bases from J, with 8 bases in between. In germline, CDR1 is SQVTM, CDR2 ANQGSEA. CDR3: CSVARTQETQYF. The CDR3 coding sequence is TGCAGCGTTGCCAGGACACAAGAGACCCAGTACTTC.

This clonotype was seen just once. The chain combines TRBV10-3 with TRBJ2-1; 14 bases line up with TRBD2. The closer fit of TRBJ2-7 to the DNA end suggests the J call may be wrong. The CDR3 has 16 amino acids. In germline, CDR1 is ENHRY, CDR2 SYGVKD. In DNA, the CDR3 is TGTGCCATCAGGGGGGGACTAGCGGGAGTCGAAAATGAGCAGTACTTC. Protein sequence: CAIRGGLAGVENEQYF.

This clonotype was picked up a small number of times. The chain uses TRBV7-9 and TRBJ2-7; D is perhaps TRBD2 (5 bases). Germline V lookup: CDR1 SEHNR, CDR2 FQNEAQ (reference sequence). The CDR3 is made up of 14 amino acids. V was shortened by 4 bases and J by 3 bases, with 13 bases between the two germline ends. CDR3 in DNA: TGTGCCAGCAGCTCCGGGAACAAGAACTACGAGCAGTACTTC. As protein: CASSSGNKNYEQYF.

The chain recombines TRBV6-1 with TRBJ2-1, with 11 bases matching TRBD2. The V and J ends lost 6 bases and 3 bases, in that order; junction bases with no gene match: 4. CDR1 and CDR2 from the germline V gene are MNHNS and SASEGT. The length of the CDR3 is 15 residues. The CDR3 nucleotides read TGTGCCAGCAGACCCCTAGCGGGAGGCTACAATGAGCAGTTCTTC. Its translation: CASRPLAGGYNEQFF.

This clonotype came up many times. The V and J genes are TRBV7-3 and TRBJ1-2, with unresolved D. CDR3 size: 15 residues. Germline-derived CDR1 and CDR2 are SGHTA and FQGTGA. The V and J ends lost 3 bases and 3 bases respectively, with 14 bases between them. CDR3 amino acids: CASSFRGDSDYGYTF. In nucleotides, the CDR3 is TGTGCCAGCAGCTTCCGGGGTGATTCAGACTATGGCTACACCTTC.

This chain uses TRBV7-3 with TRBJ1-2; D is undetermined. Trimming took 4 bases from V and 7 from J, leaving 16 bases between them. Germline lookup yields CDR1 SGHTA and CDR2 FQGTGA. The CDR3 is made up of 14 amino acids. In nucleotides, the CDR3 is TGTGCCAGCAGCTCCCGGGGTAGGGATGGTGGCTACACCTTC. It is translated as CASSSRGRDGGYTF.

Concerning this clonotype itself: A read error may explain this, as a much larger clone is one base away. This rearrangement joins TRBV5-6 to TRBJ2-1; no reliable D call. Germline CDR1 reads SGHDT; CDR2 reads YYEEEE. CDR3 size: 12 residues. In DNA form, the CDR3 reads TGTGCCAGCAGCGTAGTCTACTATGAGCAGTTCTTC. Its translation is CASSVVYYEQFF.

There are a few counts of this clonotype. Here the CDR3 DNA reads TGTGCCAGCAGTCCACCCGCCGGGACCCAGTACTTC. This translates into CASSPPAGTQYF. The chain combines TRBV6-1 with TRBJ2-5; D is undetermined. Trimming removed 5 bases from V and 7 bases from J, with 11 bases in between. The CDR3 consists of 12 residues. Per germline, CDR1 MNHNS and CDR2 SASEGT.

In its sample, this clonotype was seen many times. The rearrangement links TRBV6-2 or TRBV6-3 to TRBJ2-5; D is undetermined. The V end lost 6 bases, the J end lost 5 bases, and 13 bases lay between the germline ends. The CDR3 extends over 13 amino acids. Germline-derived CDR1 and CDR2 are MNHEY and SVGEGT. The CDR3, as DNA: TGTGCCAGCAGCCACCCCGACGTGGAGACCCAGTACTTC. Translated: CASSHPDVETQYF.

The sample holds many counts of this clonotype. V gene TRBV5-1 combines with J gene TRBJ2-1; TRBD2 matches 7 bases. Trimming took 4 bases from V and 7 from J; bases not matched to a gene: 14. The CDR3 totals 16 residues. CDR1 is SGHRS, CDR2 YFSETQ, per germline. DNA of the CDR3: TGCGCCAGCAGCACTGGTGAGTCTAGCGGAAAGAATGAGCAGTTCTTC. Its protein product is CASSTGESSGKNEQFF.

Details on this clonotype: Being one base from a much bigger clone, this may be a read error. The V gene is TRBV28, the J gene TRBJ1-1; possible D gene TRBD1, 6 bases. The germline V gene encodes CDR1 MDHEN and CDR2 SYDVKM. This CDR3 region has 13 residues. CDR3 in amino acids: CASSPTGYTETFF. The CDR3 bases are TGTGCCAGCAGTCCTACAGGGTACACTGAAACTTTCTTT.

V usage is TRBV2 and J usage is TRBJ2-1, with 8 bases identical to TRBD2. Unmatched junction bases numbered 21, after V lost 4 bases and J lost 7 bases. Germline values: CDR1 SNHLY, CDR2 FYNNEI. The CDR3 length is 19 residues. The chain's CDR3 is CASSGIGGGPTRFENEQFF. CDR3 bases: TGTGCCAGCAGTGGGATCGGGGGGGGGCCGACTAGGTTCGAGAATGAGCAGTTCTTC. Variable domain in full (rest from reference TRBV2 and TRBJ2-1): EPEVTQTPSHQVTQMGQEVILRCVPISNHLYFYWYRQILGQKVEFLVSFYNNEISEKSEIFDDQFSVERPDGSNFTLKIRSTKLEDSAMYFCASSGIGGGPTRFENEQFFGPGTRLTVL.